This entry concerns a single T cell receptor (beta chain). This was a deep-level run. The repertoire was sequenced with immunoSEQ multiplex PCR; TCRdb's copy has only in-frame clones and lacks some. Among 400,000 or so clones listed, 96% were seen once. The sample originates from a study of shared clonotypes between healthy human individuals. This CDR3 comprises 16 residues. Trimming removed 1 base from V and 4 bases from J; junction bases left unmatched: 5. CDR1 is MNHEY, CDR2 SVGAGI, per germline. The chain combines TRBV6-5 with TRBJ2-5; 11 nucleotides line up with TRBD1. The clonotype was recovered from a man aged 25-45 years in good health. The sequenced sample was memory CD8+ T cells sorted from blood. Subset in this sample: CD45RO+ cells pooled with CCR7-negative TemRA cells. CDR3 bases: TGTGCCAGCAGTTACTACCCCGGGACAGGGGGAGAGACCCAGTACTTC. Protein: CASSYYPGTGGETQYF.